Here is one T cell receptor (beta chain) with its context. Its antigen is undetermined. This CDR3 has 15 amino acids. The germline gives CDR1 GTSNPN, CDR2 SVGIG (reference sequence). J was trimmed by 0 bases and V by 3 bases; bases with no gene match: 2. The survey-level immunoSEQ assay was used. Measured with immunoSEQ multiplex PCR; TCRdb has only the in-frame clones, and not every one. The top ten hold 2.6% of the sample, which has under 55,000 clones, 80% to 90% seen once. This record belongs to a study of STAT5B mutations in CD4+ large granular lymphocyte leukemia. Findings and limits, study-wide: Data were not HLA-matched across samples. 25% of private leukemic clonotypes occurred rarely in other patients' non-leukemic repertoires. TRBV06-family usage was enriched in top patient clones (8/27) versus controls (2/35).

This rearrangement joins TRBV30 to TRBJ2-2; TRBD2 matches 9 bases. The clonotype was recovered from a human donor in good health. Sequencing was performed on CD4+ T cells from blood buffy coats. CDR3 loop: CAWRLAGTNTGELFF. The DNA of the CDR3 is TGTGCCTGGAGGCTAGCGGGGACGAACACCGGGGAGCTGTTTTTT. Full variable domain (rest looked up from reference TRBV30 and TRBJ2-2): SQTIHQWPATLVQPVGSPLSLECTVEGTSNPNLYWYRQAAGRGLQLLFYSVGIGQISSEVPQNLSASRPQDRQFILSSKKLLLSDSGFYLCAWRLAGTNTGELFFGEGSRLTVL.